These 20 T cell receptor beta chains originate from one sample sequenced in a study of post-analysis software for immune sequencing data. Their cognate antigens are unknown. Findings and caveats of the study: In patients, TRBV5-6, TRBV5-1 and TRBV20-1 belonged to roughly five TRBV segments found more frequently than in controls.

Each TCR beta cDNA library carried unique molecular identifiers. TCRdb re-analysed the PCR reads in MiXCR, keeping a single row per CDR3 protein. The data show 800,000 to 950,000 distinct CDR3 sequences, around 50% seen once. Sequencing input: blood. The source is a girl aged 5-17 years with multiple sclerosis.

There are a few counts of this clonotype. The CDR3 sequence is CASNSRGALTPANTGELFF. CDR3 coding DNA: TGTGCCAGCAACAGCCGGGGGGCCCTAACGCCAGCGAACACCGGGGAGCTGTTTTTT. The chain joins TRBV6-2 or TRBV6-3 to TRBJ2-2, with D tentatively TRBD2 (7 bases). V lost 7 bases and J 0 bases, leaving 24 bases between the germline ends. Germline CDR1 is MNHEY and CDR2 is SVGEGT. The CDR3 covers 19 residues.

The gene calls are TRBV29-1 and TRBJ1-3; no clear D. The CDR3 sequence is 14 residues long. Germline V gives CDR1 SQVTM, CDR2 ANQGSEA. V lost 6 bases, J lost 0 bases, and 12 bases lay in between. CDR3: CSVKRIHSGNTIYF. The CDR3, as DNA: TGCAGCGTCAAAAGGATCCACTCTGGAAACACCATATATTTT.

The chain employs TRBV9 and TRBJ2-3; D may be TRBD1 or TRBD2 (6 bases each). CDR1 is SGDLS and CDR2 is YYNGEE in the germline V gene. The CDR3 spans 16 residues. V dropped 0 bases and J dropped 8 bases, with 19 bases sitting between them. CDR3 loop: CASSVGRGHPLGTQYF. In nucleotides, the CDR3 is TGTGCCAGCAGCGTAGGTCGGGGGCATCCCCTCGGTACGCAGTATTTT.

This rearrangement joins TRBV7-9 to TRBJ1-1, with D hard to call. This CDR3 has 15 amino acids. Germline V gene data show CDR1 as SEHNR and CDR2 as FQNEAQ (reference sequence). The V end lost 7 bases, the J end lost 0 bases, and 15 bases lay between the germline ends. DNA of the CDR3: TGTGCCAGCATCTCATCCCGGGCGCTGAACACTGAAGCTTTCTTT. It translates to CASISSRALNTEAFF. Supplemented by reference TRBV7-9 and TRBJ1-1, the full variable domain reads DTGVSQNPRHKITKRGQNVTFRCDPISEHNRLYWYRQTLGQGPEFLTYFQNEAQLEKSRLLSDRFSAERPKGSFSTLEIQRTEQGDSAMYLCASISSRALNTEAFFGQGTRLTVV.

This clonotype was counted only a few times. V and J are TRBV18 and TRBJ1-2, with D perhaps matching TRBD1 (5 bases). Between the trimmed V and J ends, which lost 2 bases and 2 bases, there was a span of 15 bases. CDR1 and CDR2 (germline): KGHSH, LQKENI. The CDR3 consists of 16 residues. The CDR3 here is CASSPFSRDGNYGYTF. The CDR3 DNA reads as TGTGCCAGCTCACCATTCTCTCGGGACGGGAACTATGGCTACACCTTC.

V gene TRBV20-1 combines with J gene TRBJ2-3, with 9 bases lining up with TRBD2. The CDR3 runs 13 residues. After removal of 3 bases from V and 6 bases from J, the junction contained 4 bases not matched to a gene. The germline CDR1 and CDR2 sequences are DFQATT and SNEGSKA (reference sequence). The CDR3 nucleotides read TGCAGTGCTAGTGGGCTAGCGGGGGATACGCAGTATTTT. Protein: CSASGLAGDTQYF.

This clonotype has at least ten counts. V gene TRBV6-1 combines with J gene TRBJ1-2, with a tentative D call TRBD1 (5 bases). Germline V gene data show CDR1 as MNHNS and CDR2 as SASEGT. The CDR3 contains 12 residues. The germline V and J ends were trimmed by 4 bases and 4 bases, with 7 bases remaining between them. As DNA, the CDR3 is TGTGCCAGCAGTGCCGACAGCTATGGCTACACCTTC. It encodes CASSADSYGYTF.

The chain links TRBV7-6 to TRBJ2-5, with D possibly being TRBD1 or TRBD2 (5 bases each). Between the trimmed V and J ends, which lost 2 bases and 2 bases, there was a span of 9 bases. The CDR3 is made up of 14 amino acids. Germline V CDR1 and CDR2: SGHVS, FNYEAQ. The DNA for the CDR3 is TGTGCCAGCAGCTTAATCGGGGCGCAAGAGACCCAGTACTTC. This translates into CASSLIGAQETQYF.

This sequence joins TRBV4-1 and TRBJ2-5; D not resolved. The J call may be in error: the DNA end matches TRBJ2-7 better. Germline-derived CDR1 and CDR2 are MGHRA and YSYEKL. The CDR3 sequence is 15 residues long. The CDR3 nucleotides read TGCGCCAGCAGCGACTTGGGTGGTTTGGCCGACGAGCAGTACTTC. This gives the protein CASSDLGGLADEQYF.

The chain links TRBV7-3 to TRBJ1-1; tentatively, D is TRBD1 (6 bases). The CDR3 contains 13 residues. Trimming stripped 5 bases from V and 4 bases from J, with 11 bases between. The germline gives CDR1 SGHTA, CDR2 FQGTGA. CDR3 DNA sequence: TGTGCCAGCAGCCCCCTACAGGGCACTGAAGCTTTCTTT. Residues: CASSPLQGTEAFF.

The rearrangement uses TRBV18 and TRBJ2-5, with D tentatively TRBD1 (6 bases). Trimming pared 3 bases from V and 4 bases from J, leaving 21 bases between. Germline loops: CDR1 KGHSH, CDR2 LQKENI. The CDR3 covers 17 residues. In DNA form, the CDR3 reads TGTGCCAGCTCACCGGGCGTGGGGACACACGATGGAGAGACCCAGTACTTC. Amino acid sequence: CASSPGVGTHDGETQYF.

The rearrangement uses TRBV14 and TRBJ2-4; 7 nucleotides line up with TRBD1. The tail of the sequence fits TRBJ2-7 better, so the J call may be wrong. This CDR3 has 13 amino acids. The germline V gene has CDR1 SGHDN and CDR2 FVKESK. Here the CDR3 DNA reads TGTGCCAGCAGCCTACAGGGGTTCTACGAGCAGTACTTC. Translating it yields CASSLQGFYEQYF.

This clonotype was found a few times. This chain uses TRBV11-1 with TRBJ2-7, with 13 bases aligning to TRBD2. Germline CDR1 is SGHAT and CDR2 is FQDESV (reference sequence). The CDR3 totals 16 residues. Trimming at V came to 1 base and at J to 5 bases, leaving 5 bases not matched to a gene. The CDR3 sequence: CASSLGTSGSVDEQYF. The CDR3 DNA follows: TGTGCCAGCAGCTTAGGGACTAGCGGGAGTGTCGACGAGCAGTACTTC.

The chain joins TRBV7-3 to TRBJ2-2; TRBD2 matches at 16 bases. This CDR3 contains 16 residues. CDR1 is SGHTA and CDR2 is FQGTGA in the germline V gene. Trimming cost V 6 bases and J 5 bases; bases outside gene matches: 3. The CDR3 loop is CASSPGLAGGTGELFF. For the CDR3, the DNA is TGTGCCAGCAGTCCGGGACTAGCGGGAGGGACCGGGGAGCTGTTTTTT.

This clonotype was counted only a few times. The chain has TRBV5-1 and TRBJ2-1; 8 bases line up with TRBD1. With 4 bases clipped from V and 8 bases from J, the junction kept 11 bases outside the gene matches. CDR3 size: 15 residues. Germline lookup yields CDR1 SGHRS and CDR2 YFSETQ. The CDR3 loop is CASSTGGSDRDEQFF. The CDR3 DNA reads TGCGCCAGCAGCACAGGGGGGAGTGATAGGGATGAGCAGTTCTTC.

This clonotype was counted between two and nine times. The rearrangement joins TRBV20-1 to TRBJ2-7; TRBD1 is a possible D gene (5 bases). The CDR3 is made up of 15 amino acids. Germline-derived CDR1 and CDR2 are DFQATT and SNEGSKA (reference sequence). V gave up 0 bases and J gave up 0 bases, with 12 bases separating them. CDR3 sequence reads: CSARDPARASYEQYF. The CDR3, as DNA: TGCAGTGCTAGAGATCCCGCCAGGGCCTCCTACGAGCAGTACTTC.

This chain joins TRBV28 and TRBJ2-1, with no clear D. The CDR3 runs 15 residues. Germline CDR1 is MDHEN and CDR2 is SYDVKM. V lost 3 bases and J lost 0, with 9 bases in between. For the CDR3, the DNA is TGTGCCAGCAGTTTCGGCGGAGACTCCTACAATGAGCAGTTCTTC. Translated, it gives CASSFGGDSYNEQFF.

V and J are TRBV5-5 and TRBJ2-3; 10 nucleotides match TRBD2. This CDR3 is 15 amino acids long. Looked up from germline, CDR1 is SGHKS and CDR2 is YYEKEE (reference sequence). After removal of 3 bases from V and 5 bases from J, the junction contained 6 bases not matched to a gene. The DNA for the CDR3 is TGTGCCAGCAGCTCCAGGGCTAGCGGGAGAGATACGCAGTATTTT. It encodes CASSSRASGRDTQYF.

Written as DNA, the CDR3 is TGTGCCAGCACTGGGCATGGGCGGTCCTCCTACGAGCAGTACTTC. Encoded protein: CASTGHGRSSYEQYF. The chain recombines TRBV27 with TRBJ2-7; no clear D. V lost 7 bases and J 0 bases, leaving 16 bases between the germline ends. This CDR3 has 15 residues. The V gene's germline CDR1 is MNHEY and CDR2 SMNVEV (reference sequence).

Only a few counts were recorded for this clonotype. V usage is TRBV20-1 and J usage is TRBJ2-7; 11 bases are a match to TRBD2. Germline assignment: CDR1 DFQATT and CDR2 SNEGSKA (reference sequence). CDR3 length equals 16 residues. V lost 0 bases and J lost 0; bases outside the gene matches: 4. The CDR3 loop reads CSARDVTSGTSYEQYF. For the CDR3, the DNA is TGCAGTGCTAGAGATGTGACTAGCGGGACCTCCTACGAGCAGTACTTC.